This passage covers 30 T cell receptor beta chains from one sample sequenced in a study of shared clonotypes between healthy human individuals. The data were produced by immunoSEQ multiplex PCR, yet TCRdb's version contains in-frame clones alone and is incomplete. The sample lists roughly 2,500,000 clones; under 95% were seen once. The sample comprised naive CD4+ T cells from PBMCs. The subset was: CD45RA+ positively selected. The origin of the receptors is a young man in good health. Some clones in this sample may be carry-over from other donors' samples.

The chain is built from TRBV7-6 and TRBJ2-1; 14 nucleotides line up with TRBD2. Germline CDR1 and CDR2: SGHVS and FNYEAQ. The CDR3 is made up of 16 amino acids. Trimming removed 4 bases from V and 7 bases from J; junction bases left unmatched: 6. CDR3 protein: CASSSAGTSGSNEQFF. CDR3 nucleotides: TGTGCCAGCAGCTCAGCCGGGACTAGCGGGAGTAATGAGCAGTTCTTC.

The genes are TRBV19 and TRBJ1-5, with D possibly matching TRBD1 (6 bases). Germline values: CDR1 LNHDA, CDR2 SQIVND (reference sequence). This CDR3 region has 15 residues. V shed 5 bases and J shed 7 bases, with 18 bases lying between them. This CDR3 reads CASSVQHREVQPQHF. The CDR3 nucleotides read TGTGCCAGTAGTGTACAACACAGGGAGGTCCAGCCCCAGCATTTT.

The V gene is TRBV7-9, the J gene TRBJ2-1; no reliable D call. The germline gives CDR1 SEHNR, CDR2 FQNEAQ (reference sequence). This CDR3 is built from 13 residues. V lost 8 bases, J lost 5 bases, and 13 bases lay in between. The CDR3 region is CASARLVDNEQFF. CDR3 coding DNA: TGTGCCAGCGCTAGGCTCGTCGACAATGAGCAGTTCTTC.

This clone was recorded only once. The chain employs TRBV4-2 and TRBJ1-6; D uncertain. Trimming shortened V by 2 bases and J by 8 bases, and 4 bases separated the two germline ends. Germline V gene sequence: CDR1 LGHNA, CDR2 YNFKEQ. There are 12 residues in the CDR3. CDR3 sequence reads: CASSQPDSPLHF. The CDR3 bases are TGTGCCAGCAGCCAACCCGATTCACCCCTCCACTTT.

The chain combines TRBV5-1 with TRBJ2-1, with 7 positions matching TRBD2. The CDR3 runs to 16 residues. V shed 3 bases, J shed 3 bases, and the junction held 9 bases outside the gene matches. Germline loops: CDR1 SGHRS, CDR2 YFSETQ. This CDR3 reads CASSWGLAEIYNEQFF. In nucleotides, the CDR3 is TGCGCCAGCAGCTGGGGCCTAGCGGAAATCTACAATGAGCAGTTCTTC. Combining the CDR3 with reference TRBV5-1 and TRBJ2-1 gives the whole variable domain KAGVTQTPRYLIKTRGQQVTLSCSPISGHRSVSWYQQTPGQGLQFLFEYFSETQRNKGNFPGRFSGRQFSNSRSEMNVSTLELGDSALYLCASSWGLAEIYNEQFFGPGTRLTVL.

This clone was observed once. The CDR3 DNA sequence: TGTGCCTGGAGTGTACCTGGGGGCGGGGGCAATCAGCCCCAGCATTTT. It is translated as CAWSVPGGGGNQPQHF. The chain couples TRBV30 to TRBJ1-5; D is perhaps TRBD1 (6 bases). Germline V gene lookup returns CDR1 GTSNPN and CDR2 SVGIG (reference sequence). The CDR3 is 16 residues long. V shed 0 bases and J shed 2 bases, with 14 bases lying between them.

V usage is TRBV28 and J usage is TRBJ1-1; maybe TRBD1 (5 bases). This CDR3 contains 18 residues. Per germline, CDR1 MDHEN and CDR2 SYDVKM. V was trimmed by 2 bases and J by 4 bases, leaving 23 bases between them. The CDR3 reads CASSLPSLLAPRGTEAFF. The CDR3 region has the DNA TGTGCCAGCAGTTTACCCTCCTTATTGGCACCGAGGGGCACTGAAGCTTTCTTT.

The chain uses TRBV2 and TRBJ2-5; 7 positions agree with TRBD1. The DNA matches TRBJ2-7 better at its end, which makes the J call doubtful. The V gene's germline CDR1 is SNHLY and CDR2 FYNNEI. The length of the CDR3 is 13 residues. The CDR3 region is CASLGTASYEQYF. CDR3 sequence (DNA): TGTGCCTCGCTAGGGACAGCCTCCTACGAGCAGTACTTC.

The gene calls are TRBV18 and TRBJ1-3; no clear D gene. V lost 3 bases to trimming and J lost 0 bases, with 12 bases between them. CDR3 length: 16 residues. Germline CDR1 and CDR2: KGHSH and LQKENI. The CDR3 here is CASSPLDISSGNTIYF. The CDR3, as DNA: TGTGCCAGCTCACCGCTTGACATCTCCTCTGGAAACACCATATATTTT.

V usage is TRBV21-1 and J usage is TRBJ1-2; TRBD1 is the table's D call, not checked against the DNA. TRBV21-1 is noted as a pseudogene. This CDR3 comprises 14 residues. The CDR3 protein is CASSSLDSPYGYTF. The DNA of the CDR3 is TGTGCCAGCAGCAGCCTAGACAGCCCATATGGCTACACCTTC.

This chain uses TRBV18 with TRBJ1-1; D might be TRBD1 (5 bases). V lost 4 bases to trimming and J lost 3 bases, with 18 bases between them. CDR1 KGHSH and CDR2 LQKENI come from the germline V gene. CDR3 length equals 16 residues. CDR3 sequence: CASSLNMWEGDTEAFF. DNA for the CDR3: TGTGCCAGCTCACTCAATATGTGGGAAGGGGACACTGAAGCTTTCTTT.

As to this clone: This same CDR3 is encoded by further DNA sequences in the sample. The chain couples TRBV5-1 to TRBJ2-2; 7 bases match TRBD1. This CDR3 contains 15 residues. The germline V gene encodes CDR1 SGHRS and CDR2 YFSETQ. The junction had 3 bases not matched to a gene; V was cut back by 3 bases and J by 1 base. Here the CDR3 reads CASSSQGRNTGELFF. As DNA, the CDR3 is TGCGCCAGCAGCTCACAGGGGAGGAACACCGGGGAGCTGTTTTTT.

V usage is TRBV25-1 and J usage is TRBJ2-1, with 8 bases lining up with TRBD2. Germline values: CDR1 MGHDK, CDR2 SYGVNS. Germline trimming cut 5 bases from V and 0 bases from J; bases unmatched to any gene: 12. The CDR3 contains 18 residues. The CDR3 protein is CASSRAGVPLSSYNEQFF. CDR3 sequence (DNA): TGTGCCAGCAGTCGAGCGGGAGTTCCCCTAAGCTCCTACAATGAGCAGTTCTTC.

This chain joins TRBV5-1 and TRBJ2-7; D is perhaps TRBD2 (5 bases). The germline CDR1 and CDR2 sequences are SGHRS and YFSETQ. The CDR3 runs to 13 residues. V was pared by 4 bases and J by 12 bases, with 20 bases between. The CDR3 sequence: CASSPGLRGQMYF. In DNA form, the CDR3 reads TGCGCCAGCAGCCCCGGCTTGAGAGGGCAGATGTACTTC.

The V call is TRBV30, the J call TRBJ2-3; 7 nucleotides line up with TRBD2. Germline CDR1 is GTSNPN and CDR2 is SVGIG (reference sequence). V trimming: 0 bases; J trimming: 3 bases; junction bases outside the gene matches: 6. This CDR3 is 15 amino acids long. CDR3 bases: TGTGCCTGGAGTGTGGGCGGGAGTCGTACAGATACGCAGTATTTT. Translation: CAWSVGGSRTDTQYF.

This clone is a singleton in its sample. This chain joins TRBV7-9 and TRBJ2-1, with 8 bases lining up with TRBD1. This CDR3 region has 14 residues. Germline CDR1 reads SEHNR; CDR2 reads FQNEAQ (reference sequence). The J segment lost 7 bases and the V segment lost 4 bases, leaving 6 bases of the junction unmatched. CDR3 sequence: CASSSSTGENEQFF. CDR3 in DNA: TGTGCCAGCAGCTCTTCGACAGGGGAAAATGAGCAGTTCTTC.

Turning to this clone: Other nucleotide sequences in the sample specify the same CDR3. The CDR3: CASSLGLAGAGEQFF. In DNA form, the CDR3 reads TGCGCCAGCAGCTTGGGCCTAGCGGGAGCGGGTGAGCAGTTCTTC. This chain joins TRBV5-1 and TRBJ2-1, with TRBD2 matching 10 bases. Germline lookup yields CDR1 SGHRS and CDR2 YFSETQ. The CDR3 covers 15 residues. V lost 0 bases, J lost 9 bases, and 6 bases stayed unmatched.

J is TRBJ1-1 and V is TRBV18; D is unclear. V lost 9 bases and J 1 base, leaving 9 bases between the germline ends. The germline CDR1 and CDR2 sequences are KGHSH and LQKENI. The CDR3 totals 12 residues. CDR3 nucleotides: TGTGCCAGTGGGTTTCGGAACACTGAAGCTTTCTTT. As protein: CASGFRNTEAFF.

This rearrangement joins TRBV7-3 to TRBJ2-2; 11 nucleotides line up with TRBD1. V shed 5 bases, J shed 7 bases, and the junction held 12 bases outside the gene matches. This CDR3 region has 17 residues. Germline loops: CDR1 SGHTA, CDR2 FQGTGA. The CDR3, as DNA: TGTGCCAGCAGCCTCTTCCGCGGCGGGACAGGGGGCGGGGAGCTGTTTTTT. Its translation is CASSLFRGGTGGGELFF.

V gene TRBV7-2 combines with J gene TRBJ1-3; D is unclear. Trimming left V 5 bases short and J 3 bases short, with 11 bases between. CDR1 SGHTA and CDR2 FQGNSA come from the germline V gene. CDR3 length equals 14 residues. CDR3 bases: TGTGCCAGCAGCAAATACATCGATGGAAACACCATATATTTT. Its protein product is CASSKYIDGNTIYF.

The V call is TRBV4-3, the J call TRBJ2-3; D may be TRBD2 (6 bases). Germline CDR1 and CDR2: LGHNA and YSLEER. The V end was cut by 0 bases, the J end by 0 bases, with 10 bases between. There are 16 residues in the CDR3. For the CDR3, the DNA is TGCGCCAGCAGCCAAGAGGGGGGACTTAGCACAGATACGCAGTATTTT. It is translated as CASSQEGGLSTDTQYF.

The chain couples TRBV28 to TRBJ2-7; a possible D gene is TRBD2 (5 bases). CDR3 length equals 13 residues. The germline V gene encodes CDR1 MDHEN and CDR2 SYDVKM. V lost 8 bases to trimming and J lost 9 bases, with 20 bases between them. The CDR3 region is CASATLASTGQYF. The CDR3 region has the DNA TGTGCCAGCGCCACCCTAGCCTCAACGGGGCAGTACTTC. The full variable domain, its missing parts supplied by reference TRBV28 and TRBJ2-7, is DVKVTQSSRYLVKRTGEKVFLECVQDMDHENMFWYRQDPGLGLRLIYFSYDVKMKEKGDIPEGYSVSREKKERFSLILESASTNQTSMYLCASATLASTGQYFGPGTRLTVT.

The chain carries TRBV10-3 and TRBJ1-5; 7 bases are a match to TRBD1. The CDR3 has 14 amino acids. The trim removed 5 bases at V and 1 base at J, leaving 2 bases unmatched. Germline V gives CDR1 ENHRY, CDR2 SYGVKD. CDR3 protein: CAISLDRSNQPQHF. In DNA form, the CDR3 reads TGTGCCATCAGTTTGGACAGGAGCAATCAGCCCCAGCATTTT.

This clone was detected once. V usage is TRBV30 and J usage is TRBJ2-3; 13 positions match TRBD2. CDR1 GTSNPN and CDR2 SVGIG come from the germline V gene (reference sequence). The CDR3 runs 20 residues. Trimming at V came to 2 bases and at J to 3 bases, leaving 17 bases not matched to a gene. In DNA, the CDR3 is TGTGCCTGGAGTTACGCACGGACCTTTCGGACTAGCGGGAGTACAGATACGCAGTATTTT. Protein sequence: CAWSYARTFRTSGSTDTQYF.

This chain connects TRBV10-3 to TRBJ2-1; 7 nucleotides agree with TRBD2. Germline CDR1 ENHRY, CDR2 SYGVKD. This CDR3 contains 14 residues. J was trimmed by 12 bases and V by 3 bases; bases with no gene match: 11. The CDR3 is CAISEVGEGSVQFF. The CDR3 region has the DNA TGTGCCATCAGTGAAGTGGGGGAGGGGTCCGTGCAGTTCTTC.

The rearrangement links TRBV6-5 to TRBJ1-2, with TRBD1 matching 8 bases. The ends lost 5 bases at V and 3 bases at J; junction bases unmatched: 2. This CDR3 is 13 amino acids long. Germline V gives CDR1 MNHEY, CDR2 SVGAGI. CDR3 in DNA: TGTGCCAGCAGTATGACAGGGGACTATGGCTACACCTTC. Encoded protein: CASSMTGDYGYTF.

The chain has TRBV7-2 and TRBJ1-2, with TRBD1 identical over 11 bases. Trimming took 5 bases from V and 7 from J; bases not matched to a gene: 6. Germline CDR1 reads SGHTA; CDR2 reads FQGNSA. The CDR3 is made up of 14 amino acids. The CDR3 loop is CASSRGQGEGGYTF. For the CDR3, the DNA is TGTGCCAGCAGCCGGGGACAGGGGGAGGGTGGCTACACCTTC. The full variable domain, completed using reference TRBV7-2 and TRBJ1-2, is GAGVSQSPSNKVTEKGKDVELRCDPISGHTALYWYRQSLGQGLEFLIYFQGNSAPDKSGLPSDRFSAERTGGSVSTLTIQRTQQEDSAVYLCASSRGQGEGGYTFGSGTRLTVV.

The chain links TRBV6-5 to TRBJ1-2; 9 bases line up with TRBD1. The length of the CDR3 is 13 residues. With 4 bases clipped from V and 4 bases from J, the junction kept 1 base outside the gene matches. Germline loops: CDR1 MNHEY, CDR2 SVGAGI. The CDR3 bases are TGTGCCAGCAGTTGGGGACAGGGCTATGGCTACACCTTC. This codes for CASSWGQGYGYTF.

The genes are TRBV27 and TRBJ2-5; a weak D match, TRBD2 (5 bases). There are 14 residues in the CDR3. V was clipped by 4 bases and J by 2 bases, with 11 bases between them. CDR1 is MNHEY and CDR2 is SMNVEV in the germline V gene (reference sequence). The CDR3 spells CASSSRTFQETQYF. As DNA, the CDR3 is TGTGCCAGCAGTTCTCGGACTTTTCAAGAGACCCAGTACTTC.

CDR3 region: CASSPRTGRYVRNEQYF. The CDR3 nucleotides read TGTGCCAGCAGTCCCCGGACAGGGAGGTACGTGAGGAACGAGCAGTACTTC. The chain employs TRBV28 and TRBJ2-7; TRBD1 agrees at 8 bases. This CDR3 spans 17 amino acids. V shed 5 bases, J shed 5 bases, and the junction held 17 bases outside the gene matches. From germline, CDR1 is MDHEN and CDR2 SYDVKM.